This T cell receptor beta chain was captured by sequencing in a study of T-cell reconstitution after alpha-beta-depleted transplantation in children. The germline V and J ends were trimmed by 5 bases and 2 bases, with 16 bases remaining between them. Looked up from germline, CDR1 is KGHSH and CDR2 is LQKENI. This CDR3 comprises 16 residues. This clonotype was counted ten times or more. Its antigen is not identified. Study-level results: About two months after transplant, alpha-beta T cells reportedly came from several hundred expanded graft clones. Recipient T cells and thymic progenitors that survived were the source of the high TCRbeta diversity seen at day 60 in some patients. By one year post-transplant, T-cell counts and diversity largely arose from T cells that were newly produced.

Unique molecular identifiers were used to barcode this TCRbeta library. TCRdb reprocessed the PCR reads with MiXCR, giving one entry per CDR3 protein. The sample carries 250,000 to 300,000 distinct CDR3 sequences, more than 9% recorded once. The sample here was peripheral blood, taken 180 days after TCRalphabeta/CD19-depleted stem cell transplant. The chain uses TRBV18 and TRBJ1-3; unclear D gene. This clonotype was obtained from a male patient under 10 years old who had a stem cell transplant for chronic granulomatous disease, so the T cells may come from the graft donor. The chain's CDR3 is CASSSGVGSAGNTIYF. CDR3 coding DNA: TGTGCCAGCTCAAGCGGGGTCGGTTCGGCTGGAAACACCATATATTTT.